This entry is about one T cell receptor beta chain. Its antigen is undetermined. The sample comes from a study of shared clonotypes between healthy human individuals. Study-level results: Shared clonotypes: about 5% naive CD4, roughly 3.5% naive CD8, under 2.5% memory CD4, about 0.4% memory CD8.

Sequencing was performed with immunoSEQ multiplex PCR; in TCRdb, only in-frame clones are kept and a portion is missing. The table has roughly 2.2 million clones, 80% to 95% seen once. CD45RA-negative memory and CD45RA+ naive subsets were split from the CD4+ cells. This CDR3 comprises 15 residues. V was shortened by 6 bases and J by 2 bases, with 14 bases between the two germline ends. CDR1 and CDR2 from the germline V gene are MNHEY and SMNVEV (reference sequence). V and J are TRBV27 and TRBJ1-3, with D uncertain. The sequence was obtained from a man aged 18 to 29 in good health. Some clones in this sample may be carry-over from other donors' samples. Sequenced: naive CD4+ T cells from PBMCs. As to subset: CD45RA+ positively selected. CDR3 in amino acids: CASRRLLGTGNTIYF. For the CDR3, the DNA is TGTGCCAGCAGGCGCTTGTTGGGGACTGGAAACACCATATATTTT.